Given below is one T cell receptor beta chain in context. Original data processing: Using reference gene primer amplification, nucleated cell counts were estimated. Sequenced by immunoSEQ multiplex PCR; TCRdb stores in-frame clones only, minus some. V and J calls plus clone size are reproduced from that table; the DNA served to infer D and trimming. This sample has 95,000 to 150,000 clones; over 80% occur once, and the top ten carry over 3%. The data stem from a study of blood T cell repertoires in COVID-19. The overall study: Samples representing acute and convalescent COVID-19 were sourced from the United States, Italy and Spain.

Cohort allocation depended upon clinical history that participants reported. Symptom resolution, clearance, or two negative PCRs marked the recovered donors of Cohort 3. Sequencing was done on a sample of PBMCs or T cells enriched from blood (not recorded which). The receptor comes from a woman aged 25 to 39 who had recovered from COVID-19.

In DNA, the CDR3 is TGTGCCACCAGCAGAGATTTCCCCTTAGCGGGAGCCTACGAGCAGTACTTC. It encodes CATSRDFPLAGAYEQYF. This chain links TRBV15 with TRBJ2-7, with 9 bases aligning to TRBD2. The J segment lost 2 bases and the V segment lost 0 bases, leaving 8 bases of the junction unmatched. The CDR3 sequence is 17 residues long. Germline V gene data show CDR1 as LNHNV and CDR2 as YYDKDF (reference sequence).